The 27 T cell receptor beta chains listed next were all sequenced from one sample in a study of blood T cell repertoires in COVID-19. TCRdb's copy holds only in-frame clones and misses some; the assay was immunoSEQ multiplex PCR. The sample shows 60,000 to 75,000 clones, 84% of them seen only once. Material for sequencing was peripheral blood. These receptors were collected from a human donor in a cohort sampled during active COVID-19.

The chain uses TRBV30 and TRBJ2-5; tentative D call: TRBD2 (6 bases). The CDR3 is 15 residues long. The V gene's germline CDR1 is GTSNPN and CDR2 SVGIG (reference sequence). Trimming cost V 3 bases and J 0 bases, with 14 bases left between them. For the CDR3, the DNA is TGTGCCTGGAGGGGAGGACTCCCGTACCAAGAGACCCAGTACTTC. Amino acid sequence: CAWRGGLPYQETQYF.

Written as DNA, the CDR3 is TGTGCCAGCAGGGAGGACGGATACTCTGGAAACACCATATATTTT. Protein product: CASREDGYSGNTIYF. The V gene is TRBV6-5, the J gene TRBJ1-3, with no clear D. Germline V lookup: CDR1 MNHEY, CDR2 SVGAGI. CDR3 length: 15 amino acids. The V end lost 6 bases, the J end lost 0 bases, and 12 bases lay between the germline ends.

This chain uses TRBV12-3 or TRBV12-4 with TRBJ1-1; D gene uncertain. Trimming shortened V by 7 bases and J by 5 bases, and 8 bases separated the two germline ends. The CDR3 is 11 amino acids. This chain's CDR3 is CASKRETEAFF. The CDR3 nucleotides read TGTGCCAGCAAGCGGGAAACTGAAGCTTTCTTT.

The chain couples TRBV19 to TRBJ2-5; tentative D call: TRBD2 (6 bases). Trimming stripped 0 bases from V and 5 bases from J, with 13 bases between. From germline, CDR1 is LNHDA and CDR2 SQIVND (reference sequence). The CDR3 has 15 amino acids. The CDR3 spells CASSIDGDGGETQYF. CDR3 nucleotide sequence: TGTGCCAGTAGTATAGATGGGGACGGGGGTGAGACCCAGTACTTC.

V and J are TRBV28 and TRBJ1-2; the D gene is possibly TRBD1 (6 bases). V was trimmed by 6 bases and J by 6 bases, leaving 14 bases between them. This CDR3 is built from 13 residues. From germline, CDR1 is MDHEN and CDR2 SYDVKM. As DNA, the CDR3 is TGTGCCAGCAGGTCGGACAGCCTTCATGGCTACACCTTC. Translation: CASRSDSLHGYTF.

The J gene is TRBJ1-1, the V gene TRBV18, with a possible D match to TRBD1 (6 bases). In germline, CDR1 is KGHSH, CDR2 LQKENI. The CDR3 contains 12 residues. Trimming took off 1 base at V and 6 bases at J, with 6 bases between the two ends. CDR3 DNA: TGTGCCAGCTCACCACGGACAGCTGAAGCTTTCTTT. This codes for CASSPRTAEAFF.

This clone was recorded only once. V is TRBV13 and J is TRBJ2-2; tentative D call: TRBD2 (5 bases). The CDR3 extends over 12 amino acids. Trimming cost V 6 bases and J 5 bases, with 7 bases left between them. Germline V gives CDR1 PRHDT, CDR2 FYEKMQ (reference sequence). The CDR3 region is CASRGSTGELFF. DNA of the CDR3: TGTGCCAGCAGGGGGAGTACCGGGGAGCTGTTTTTT.

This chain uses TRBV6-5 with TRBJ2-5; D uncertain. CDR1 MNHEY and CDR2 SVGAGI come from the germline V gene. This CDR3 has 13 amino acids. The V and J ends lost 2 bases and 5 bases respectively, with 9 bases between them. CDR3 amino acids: CASSYDLGETQYF. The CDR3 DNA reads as TGTGCCAGCAGTTACGATCTCGGGGAGACCCAGTACTTC.

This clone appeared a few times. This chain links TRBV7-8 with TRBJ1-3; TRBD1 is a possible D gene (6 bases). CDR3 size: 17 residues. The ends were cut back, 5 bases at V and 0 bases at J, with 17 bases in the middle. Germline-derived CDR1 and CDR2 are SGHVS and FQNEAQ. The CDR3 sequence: CASSPTGTPYSGNTIYF. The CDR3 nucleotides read TGTGCCAGCAGCCCAACAGGGACACCGTACTCTGGAAACACCATATATTTT.

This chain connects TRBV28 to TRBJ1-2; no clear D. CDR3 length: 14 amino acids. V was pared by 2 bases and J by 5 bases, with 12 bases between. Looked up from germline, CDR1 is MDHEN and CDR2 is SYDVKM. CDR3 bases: TGTGCCAGCAGTTTAGGAGGCAGCGCATATGGCTACACCTTC. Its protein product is CASSLGGSAYGYTF.

The CDR3 is CASSTPSTGLPTEAFF. The DNA for the CDR3 is TGTGCCAGCAGTACACCATCGACAGGGCTTCCTACTGAAGCTTTCTTT. The V call is TRBV6-2 or TRBV6-3, the J call TRBJ1-1; 7 bases fit TRBD1. Germline CDR1 MNHEY, CDR2 SVGEGT. The junction had 14 bases not matched to a gene; V was cut back by 5 bases and J by 5 bases. CDR3 length: 16 residues.

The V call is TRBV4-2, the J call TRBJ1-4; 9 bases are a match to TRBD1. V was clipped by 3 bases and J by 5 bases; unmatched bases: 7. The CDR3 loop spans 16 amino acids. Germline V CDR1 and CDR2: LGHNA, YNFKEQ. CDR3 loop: CASSQGRTGDNEKLFF. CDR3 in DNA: TGTGCCAGCAGCCAGGGTAGGACAGGGGACAATGAAAAACTGTTTTTT.

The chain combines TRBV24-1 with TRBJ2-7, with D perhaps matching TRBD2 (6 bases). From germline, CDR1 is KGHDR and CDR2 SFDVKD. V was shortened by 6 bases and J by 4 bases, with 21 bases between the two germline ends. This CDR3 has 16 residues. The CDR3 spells CATSQWQGLLVYEQYF. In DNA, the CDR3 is TGTGCCACCAGTCAATGGCAGGGACTTCTCGTTTACGAGCAGTACTTC.

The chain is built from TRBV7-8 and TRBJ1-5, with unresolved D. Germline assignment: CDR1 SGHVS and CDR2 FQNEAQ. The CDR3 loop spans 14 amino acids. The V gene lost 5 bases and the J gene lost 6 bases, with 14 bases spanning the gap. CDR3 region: CASSRGGGVQPQHF. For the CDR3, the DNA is TGTGCCAGCAGCCGCGGAGGTGGGGTTCAGCCCCAGCATTTT.

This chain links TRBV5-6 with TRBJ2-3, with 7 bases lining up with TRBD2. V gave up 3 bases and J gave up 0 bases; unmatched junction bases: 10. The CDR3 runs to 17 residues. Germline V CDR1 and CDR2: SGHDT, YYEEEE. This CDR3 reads CASSSTLLALSTDTQYF. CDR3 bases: TGTGCCAGCAGCTCGACCTTACTAGCGCTTAGCACAGATACGCAGTATTTT.

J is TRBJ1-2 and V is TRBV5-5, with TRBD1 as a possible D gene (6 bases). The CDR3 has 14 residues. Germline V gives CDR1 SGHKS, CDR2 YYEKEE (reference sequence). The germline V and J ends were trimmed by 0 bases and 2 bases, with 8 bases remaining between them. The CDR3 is CASSLARGNYGYTF. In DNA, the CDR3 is TGTGCCAGCAGCTTGGCCAGGGGCAACTATGGCTACACCTTC. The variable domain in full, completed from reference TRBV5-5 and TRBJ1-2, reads DAGVTQSPTHLIKTRGQQVTLRCSPISGHKSVSWYQQVLGQGPQFIFQYYEKEERGRGNFPDRFSARQFPNYSSELNVNALLLGDSALYLCASSLARGNYGYTFGSGTRLTVV.

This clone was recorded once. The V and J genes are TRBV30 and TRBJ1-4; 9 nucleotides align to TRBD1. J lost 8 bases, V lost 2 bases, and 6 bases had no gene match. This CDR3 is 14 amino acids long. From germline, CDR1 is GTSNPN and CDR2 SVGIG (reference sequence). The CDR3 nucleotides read TGTGCCTGGAGTTTCGGACAGGGGAGGGAAAAACTGTTTTTT. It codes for CAWSFGQGREKLFF. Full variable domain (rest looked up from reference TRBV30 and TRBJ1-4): SQTIHQWPATLVQPVGSPLSLECTVEGTSNPNLYWYRQAAGRGLQLLFYSVGIGQISSEVPQNLSASRPQDRQFILSSKKLLLSDSGFYLCAWSFGQGREKLFFGSGTQLSVL.

The CDR3 region is CASSETRGQGVRGQYF. The CDR3 DNA reads TGTGCCAGCAGTGAAACTCGGGGACAGGGGGTACGAGGGCAGTACTTC. The rearrangement joins TRBV2 to TRBJ2-7; 11 nucleotides match TRBD1. The length of the CDR3 is 16 residues. V dropped 2 bases and J dropped 9; count of bases not matched to a gene: 12. Germline V gives CDR1 SNHLY, CDR2 FYNNEI. Drawing the rest from reference TRBV2 and TRBJ2-7, the complete variable domain is EPEVTQTPSHQVTQMGQEVILRCVPISNHLYFYWYRQILGQKVEFLVSFYNNEISEKSEIFDDQFSVERPDGSNFTLKIRSTKLEDSAMYFCASSETRGQGVRGQYFGPGTRLTVT.

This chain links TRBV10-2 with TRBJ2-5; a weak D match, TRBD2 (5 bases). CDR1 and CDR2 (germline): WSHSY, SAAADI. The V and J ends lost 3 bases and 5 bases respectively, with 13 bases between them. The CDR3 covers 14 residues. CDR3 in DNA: TGCGCCAGCAGTGATTTCGGAGGTATCGAGACCCAGTACTTC. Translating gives CASSDFGGIETQYF.

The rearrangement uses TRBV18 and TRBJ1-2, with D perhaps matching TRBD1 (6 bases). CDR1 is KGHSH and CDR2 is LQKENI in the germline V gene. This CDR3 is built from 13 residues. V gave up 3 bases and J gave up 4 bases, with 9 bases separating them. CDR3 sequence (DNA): TGTGCCAGCTCACCGGGGGGGGCCTATGGCTACACCTTC. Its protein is CASSPGGAYGYTF. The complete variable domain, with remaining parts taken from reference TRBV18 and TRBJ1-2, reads NAGVMQNPRHLVRRRGQEARLRCSPMKGHSHVYWYRQLPEEGLKFMVYLQKENIIDESGMPKERFSAEFPKEGPSILRIQQVVRGDSAAYFCASSPGGAYGYTFGSGTRLTVV.

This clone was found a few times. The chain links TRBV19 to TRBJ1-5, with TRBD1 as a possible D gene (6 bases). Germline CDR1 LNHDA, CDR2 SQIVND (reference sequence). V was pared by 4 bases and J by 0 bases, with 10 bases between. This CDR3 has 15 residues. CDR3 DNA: TGTGCCAGTAGTACCTGGGACAATAGCAATCAGCCCCAGCATTTT. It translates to CASSTWDNSNQPQHF. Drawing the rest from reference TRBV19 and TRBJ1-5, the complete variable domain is DGGITQSPKYLFRKEGQNVTLSCEQNLNHDAMYWYRQDPGQGLRLIYYSQIVNDFQKGDIAEGYSVSREKKESFPLTVTSAQKNPTAFYLCASSTWDNSNQPQHFGDGTRLSIL.

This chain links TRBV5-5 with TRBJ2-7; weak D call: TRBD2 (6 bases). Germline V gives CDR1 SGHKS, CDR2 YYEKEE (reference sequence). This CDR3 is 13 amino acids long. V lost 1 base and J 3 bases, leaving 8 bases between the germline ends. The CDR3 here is CASSLWEDYEQYF. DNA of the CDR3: TGTGCCAGCAGCTTGTGGGAGGACTACGAGCAGTACTTC.

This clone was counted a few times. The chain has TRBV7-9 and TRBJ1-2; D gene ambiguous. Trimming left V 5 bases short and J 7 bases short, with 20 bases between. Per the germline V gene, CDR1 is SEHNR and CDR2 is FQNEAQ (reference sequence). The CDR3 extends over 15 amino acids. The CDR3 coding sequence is TGTGCCAGCAGCCCGTGGACTCAAACAGCAGCTGGCTACACCTTC. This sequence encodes CASSPWTQTAAGYTF.

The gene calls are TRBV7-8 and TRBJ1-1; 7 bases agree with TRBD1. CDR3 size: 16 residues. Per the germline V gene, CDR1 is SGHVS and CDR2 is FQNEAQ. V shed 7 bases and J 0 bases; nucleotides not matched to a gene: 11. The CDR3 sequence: CASTRTQGEMNTEAFF. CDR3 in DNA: TGTGCCAGCACCCGTACCCAGGGGGAAATGAACACTGAAGCTTTCTTT. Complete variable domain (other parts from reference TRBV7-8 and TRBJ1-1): GAGVSQSPRYKVAKRGQDVALRCDPISGHVSLFWYQQALGQGPEFLTYFQNEAQLDKSGLPSDRFFAERPEGSVSTLKIQRTQQEDSAVYLCASTRTQGEMNTEAFFGQGTRLTVV.

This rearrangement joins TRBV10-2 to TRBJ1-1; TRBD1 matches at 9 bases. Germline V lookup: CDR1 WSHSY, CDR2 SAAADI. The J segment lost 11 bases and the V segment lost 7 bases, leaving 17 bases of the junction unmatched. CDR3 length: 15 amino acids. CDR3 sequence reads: CASKGPGQGLIEAFF. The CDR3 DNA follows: TGCGCCAGCAAAGGTCCGGGACAGGGATTAATTGAGGCTTTCTTT.

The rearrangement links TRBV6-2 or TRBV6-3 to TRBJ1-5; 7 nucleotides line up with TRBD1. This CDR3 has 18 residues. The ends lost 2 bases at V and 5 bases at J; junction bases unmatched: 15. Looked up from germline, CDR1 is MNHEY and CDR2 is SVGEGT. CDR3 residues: CASSYLLSRGQQYQPQHF. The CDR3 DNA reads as TGTGCCAGCAGTTACCTATTGTCCCGGGGACAGCAGTATCAGCCCCAGCATTTT.

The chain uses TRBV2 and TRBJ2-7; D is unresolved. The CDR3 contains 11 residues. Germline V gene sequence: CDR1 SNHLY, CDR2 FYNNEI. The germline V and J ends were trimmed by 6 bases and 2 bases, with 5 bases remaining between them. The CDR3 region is CASRLAYEQYF. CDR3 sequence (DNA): TGTGCCAGCAGACTGGCCTACGAGCAGTACTTC.